This TCR beta chain was observed in a study of identical twins (dated by TCRdb to about 2016). Context from the whole study: TCR alpha and beta repertoires from monozygotic twins, unrelated adults of various ages and cord blood were deep-sequenced to test whether fetal clonotypes persist. To rule out contamination, the twin experiments were replicated at different times with different library preparation protocols. The full study reports these points: The excess sharing between twins in beta out-of-frame sequences was weaker because fewer shared sequences reduced the signal-to-noise ratio. Zero-insertion analyses could be partly confounded by invariant T cells such as MAIT and iNKT, although diverse VJ usage argued against such confounding for most clonotypes. In monozygotic twins, out-of-frame TCR alpha sharing was systematically underestimated by recombination models, although the models agreed with sharing between unrelated individuals. Because the same donors could not be followed over many years, conclusions were based on cross-sectional statistical analysis. Compared with coincidental sharing between unrelated individuals, an excess of low generation-probability sequences was observed among out-of-frame TCR alpha sequences shared between twins. Fewer insertions were carried by abundant cord blood beta clonotypes; a weaker similar trend was observed in young adult naive repertoires, while no such trend was observed in memory repertoires.

CDR3 length: 15 amino acids, cysteine to phenylalanine. Only the CDR3 region is kept as DNA, spanning 45 bases read in frame from base 1. Looking up the germline V gene yields CDR1 SGDLS and CDR2 YYNGEE. V loses 0 bases of germline sequence and J loses 5 bases, and the interval between the two ends is 11 bases. Only healthy Caucasian donors were included. The twin cohort consisted of three pairs of female monozygotic twins, all aged roughly 18 to 29 years. RNA for TCR libraries was isolated from peripheral blood mononuclear cells. This clonotype was seen more than once but under ten times. Its antigen target is currently unknown. Base qualities are not at hand, and no much larger clone is one base apart. The library was made by 5' RACE. Sequencing relied on an Illumina HiSeq 2000. A universal primer binding site was added through template switching, and the final cDNA carried a unique molecular identifier so that TCR cDNA molecules could be counted accurately. First-strand cDNA for TCR alpha and beta chains was synthesized from specific primers in the conserved constant-segment region. To control for contamination, each cDNA library was double barcoded with a SMART-Mk sample barcode plus Illumina barcodes. Two successive PCR steps introduced TruSeq adapter sequences along with Illumina sample barcodes. The Illumina HiSeq platform was used with custom primers to sequence TCR alpha and beta cDNA libraries. Turning to the authors' computational methods: MiGEC processed the raw reads to extract unique molecular identifiers, while MiXCR was used to determine the CDR3 positions. Recombination models were inferred per individual with the repgenHMM and IGoR tools using an EM algorithm. Shared clonotypes were analyzed with the tcR package in R, and sharing was normalized by the product of cloneset sizes. Out-of-frame nonproductive sequences were analyzed to study raw recombination free of thymic and clonal selection effects. TCRdb cleaned the public reads at Q25 with fastp, built clones with MiXCR and kept in-frame beta chains. A single entry per CDR3 protein holds the most common genes and DNA from its merged rows. What appears here as the V and J calls and clone size reflects TCRdb's work, not the paper's. The sample table records nearly 900,000 distinct CDR3 sequences; 9% to 15% of these occur just once. Together, the top ten hold under 2% of the sample.

These sequences were also reported in another study, on yellow fever vaccine responses in identical twins. As that second study puts it: The authors reported that the T cell response to vaccination in identical twins appeared partly convergent and partly personalized. In the study, vaccine-responding T cell clones were precisely tracked in identical twins.

Sequenced: PBMCs. The chain uses TRBV9 and TRBJ1-4, with the identity of the D gene unclear. The sequence was collected from a woman aged 18-29 years in good health. The CDR3 reads CASSVGGTVNEKLFF. The nucleotide sequence reads as follows: TGTGCCAGCAGCGTAGGGGGTACAGTCAATGAAAAACTGTTTTTT.